One T cell receptor beta chain is described in this entry. These data belong to a study of cytomegalovirus exposure and HLA in healthy donors. With 60 Vbeta and 13 Jbeta primers, the PCR was carried out. The method was immunoSEQ multiplex PCR; TCRdb's version includes in-frame clones alone and lacks a portion of them. The sample carries approximately 160,000 clones, around 78% recorded once. The CDR3 spans 12 residues. Germline V CDR1 and CDR2: MDHEN, SYDVKM. V was cut by 3 bases and J by 7 bases, with 6 bases left in between. The V and J genes are TRBV28 and TRBJ2-2; no clear D. Source material: PBMCs. The receptor's source is a middle-aged man in good health and CMV-seronegative. In nucleotides, the CDR3 is TGTGCCAGCAGTTTCTTTGTCGGGGAGCTGTTTTTT. It encodes CASSFFVGELFF.